Here is one T cell receptor beta chain with its context. What antigen it recognizes has not been identified. No quality values exist for individual bases; no much larger clone is one base distant. The germline V gene (reference sequence) gives CDR1 as LNHDA and CDR2 as SQIVND. V is cut back by 4 bases and J by 12 bases, with 9 bases in the junction unmatched. The CDR3 starts with the cysteine, ends with the phenylalanine, and has 16 residues. CDR3 DNA is the only sequence kept; it has 48 bases, read in frame from the first base. TCRbeta CDR3 regions were amplified from genomic DNA using the immunoSEQ Assay, a bias-controlled multiplex PCR. Processing in the source paper ran as follows. Within the assay, amplification of reference gene primers was used to estimate how many nucleated cells each sample contained. To quantify the absolute abundance of each unique TCRbeta CDR3 rearrangement, sequence reads were collapsed and filtered. For each sample, productive Simpson clonality was calculated as the square root of Simpson's diversity index across productive rearrangements. Held by TCRdb, this immuneACCESS table contains in-frame sequences only and omits some clones. Under half of the omission traces to an unresolved V gene where checked; the cause of the rest is unknown. V and J calls and clone size follow that table, whereas D and trimming were derived from the DNA. In all, the sample holds some 100,000 clones, and around nine tenths of those were seen once. Around 3.4% of the sample lies in the top ten.

The data were taken from a study of blood T cell repertoires in COVID-19 (dated by TCRdb to between 2020 and 2021). In terms of the full investigation: Samples from collaborators originated in the United States, Italy and Spain and spanned both the acute and convalescent phases of COVID-19. The prospective study material was composed of cDNA or gDNA derived from T cells, B-cell-depleted T cells, or PBMCs. Subjects who had been exposed to COVID-19, were actively infected with it, or had recovered from it provided the deeply sampled blood TCRbeta repertoires that made up the dataset. A freely available public database, intended as a resource for researchers studying the immune response to SARS-CoV-2, is where the repertoires were released. The samples were drawn from the first 160 participants of the ongoing ImmuneRACE study and from 1,254 subjects provided by 6 global collaborators. Nearly every sample came with metadata listing a de-identified subject ID, COVID-19 status, age in years and sex. Where available, HLA class I and class II types were taken from metadata supplied by the sample provider and were not determined by assay-based typing. The investigation overall reported the following: The amount of clinical and demographic metadata varied by source and participant and was provided uncurated.

Collaborating institutions collected whole blood in K2EDTA tubes following their own protocols. Collaborator samples were shipped for TCRbeta analysis as frozen whole blood, isolated PBMCs, or DNA extracted from either sample type. This sequence was found in a woman aged 65 to 85 with acute or convalescent COVID-19. The chain employs TRBV19 and TRBJ2-1; 16 bases in between match TRBD2. The sequencing input was peripheral blood. The nucleotide sequence is TGTGCCAGTAGTACCGACTCCGGGACTAGCGGGAGGGGGCAGTTCTTC. Its translation is CASSTDSGTSGRGQFF. The reference TRBV19 and TRBJ2-1 proteins fill in what lies around the CDR3, so the full variable domain reads DGGITQSPKYLFRKEGQNVTLSCEQNLNHDAMYWYRQDPGQGLRLIYYSQIVNDFQKGDIAEGYSVSREKKESFPLTVTSAQKNPTAFYLCASSTDSGTSGRGQFFGPGTRLTVL.